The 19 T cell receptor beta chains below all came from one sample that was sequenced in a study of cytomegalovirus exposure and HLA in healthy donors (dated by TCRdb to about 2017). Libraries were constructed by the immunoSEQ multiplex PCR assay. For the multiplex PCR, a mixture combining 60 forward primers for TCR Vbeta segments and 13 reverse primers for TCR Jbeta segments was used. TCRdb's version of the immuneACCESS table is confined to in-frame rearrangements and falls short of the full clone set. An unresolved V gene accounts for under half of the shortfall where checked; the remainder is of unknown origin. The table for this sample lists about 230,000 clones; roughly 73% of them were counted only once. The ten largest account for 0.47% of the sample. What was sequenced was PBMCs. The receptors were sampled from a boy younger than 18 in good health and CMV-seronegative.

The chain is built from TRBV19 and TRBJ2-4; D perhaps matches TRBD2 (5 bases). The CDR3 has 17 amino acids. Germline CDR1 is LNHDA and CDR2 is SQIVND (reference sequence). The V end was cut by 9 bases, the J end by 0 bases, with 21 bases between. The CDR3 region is CARKPGYQVLAKNIQYF. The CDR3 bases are TGTGCCAGGAAACCGGGATACCAAGTTCTAGCCAAAAACATTCAGTACTTC.

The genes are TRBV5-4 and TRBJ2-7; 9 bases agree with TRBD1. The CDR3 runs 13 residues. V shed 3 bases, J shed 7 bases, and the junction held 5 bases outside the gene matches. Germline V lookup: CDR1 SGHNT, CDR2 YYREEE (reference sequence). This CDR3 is CASSSDRGGEQYF. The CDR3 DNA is TGTGCCAGCAGCTCTGACAGGGGGGGTGAGCAGTACTTC.

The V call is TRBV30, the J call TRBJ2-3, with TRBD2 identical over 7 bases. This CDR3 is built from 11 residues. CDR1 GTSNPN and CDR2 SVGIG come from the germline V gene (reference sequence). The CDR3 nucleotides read TGTGCTGGAGGACAAGCGGGGTTCCCGTATTTT. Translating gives CAGGQAGFPYF.

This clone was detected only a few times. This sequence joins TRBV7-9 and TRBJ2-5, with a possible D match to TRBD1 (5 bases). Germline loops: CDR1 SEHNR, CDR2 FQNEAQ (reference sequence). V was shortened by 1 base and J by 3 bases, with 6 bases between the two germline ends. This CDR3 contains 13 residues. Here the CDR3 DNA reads TGTGCCAGCAGCTTAGACAGGAAAGAGACCCAGTACTTC. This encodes CASSLDRKETQYF.

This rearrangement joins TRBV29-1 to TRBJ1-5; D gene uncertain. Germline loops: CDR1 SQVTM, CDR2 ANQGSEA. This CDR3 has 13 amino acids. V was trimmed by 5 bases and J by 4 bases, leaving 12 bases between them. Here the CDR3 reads CSVNTGWNQPQHF. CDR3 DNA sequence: TGCAGCGTTAATACGGGATGGAATCAGCCCCAGCATTTT.

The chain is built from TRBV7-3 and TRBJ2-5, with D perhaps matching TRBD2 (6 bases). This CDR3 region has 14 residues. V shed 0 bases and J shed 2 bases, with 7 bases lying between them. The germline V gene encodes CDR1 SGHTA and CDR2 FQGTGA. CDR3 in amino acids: CASSLTGGQETQYF. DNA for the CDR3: TGTGCCAGCAGCTTAACGGGAGGACAAGAGACCCAGTACTTC.

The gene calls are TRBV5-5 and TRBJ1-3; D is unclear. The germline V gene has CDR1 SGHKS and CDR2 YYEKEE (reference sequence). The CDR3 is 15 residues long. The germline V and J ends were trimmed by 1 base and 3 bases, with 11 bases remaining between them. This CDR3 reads CASSLTYPSGNTIYF. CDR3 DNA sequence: TGTGCCAGCAGCTTGACATACCCTAGTGGAAACACCATATATTTT. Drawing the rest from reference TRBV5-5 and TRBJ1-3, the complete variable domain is DAGVTQSPTHLIKTRGQQVTLRCSPISGHKSVSWYQQVLGQGPQFIFQYYEKEERGRGNFPDRFSARQFPNYSSELNVNALLLGDSALYLCASSLTYPSGNTIYFGEGSWLTVV.

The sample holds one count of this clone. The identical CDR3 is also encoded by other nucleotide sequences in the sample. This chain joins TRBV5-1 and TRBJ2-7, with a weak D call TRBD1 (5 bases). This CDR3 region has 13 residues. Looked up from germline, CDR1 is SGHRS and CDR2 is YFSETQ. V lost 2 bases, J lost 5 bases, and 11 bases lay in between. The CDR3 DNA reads TGCGCCAGCAGCTTAAGAACAGGCCACGAGCAGTACTTC. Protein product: CASSLRTGHEQYF. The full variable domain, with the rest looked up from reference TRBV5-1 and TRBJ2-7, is KAGVTQTPRYLIKTRGQQVTLSCSPISGHRSVSWYQQTPGQGLQFLFEYFSETQRNKGNFPGRFSGRQFSNSRSEMNVSTLELGDSALYLCASSLRTGHEQYFGPGTRLTVT.

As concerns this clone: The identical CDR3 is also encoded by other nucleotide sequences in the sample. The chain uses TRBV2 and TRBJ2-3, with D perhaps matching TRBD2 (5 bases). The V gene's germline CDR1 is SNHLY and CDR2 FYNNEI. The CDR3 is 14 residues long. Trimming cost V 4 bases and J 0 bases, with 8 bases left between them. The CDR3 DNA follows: TGTGCCAGCAGTGCCGGGGTTAGCACAGATACGCAGTATTTT. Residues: CASSAGVSTDTQYF.

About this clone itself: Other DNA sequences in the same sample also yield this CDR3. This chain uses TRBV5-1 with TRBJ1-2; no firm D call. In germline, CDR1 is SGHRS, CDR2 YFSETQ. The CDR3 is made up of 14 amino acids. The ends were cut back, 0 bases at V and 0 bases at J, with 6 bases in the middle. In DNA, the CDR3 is TGCGCCAGCAGCTTGGTGGACTCTAACTATGGCTACACCTTC. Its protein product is CASSLVDSNYGYTF.

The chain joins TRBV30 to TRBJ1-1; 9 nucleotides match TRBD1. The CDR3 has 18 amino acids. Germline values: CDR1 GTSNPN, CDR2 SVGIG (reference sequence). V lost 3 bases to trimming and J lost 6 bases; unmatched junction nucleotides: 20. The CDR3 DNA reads TGTGCCTGGAGATACTGGTGGGATGTACAGGGGGCGGGGGCTGAAGCTTTCTTT. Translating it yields CAWRYWWDVQGAGAEAFF.

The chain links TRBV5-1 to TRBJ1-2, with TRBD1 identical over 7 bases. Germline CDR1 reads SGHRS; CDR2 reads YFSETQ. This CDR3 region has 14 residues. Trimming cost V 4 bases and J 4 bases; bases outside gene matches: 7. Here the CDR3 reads CASSPLGQSYGYTF. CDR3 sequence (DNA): TGCGCCAGCAGCCCACTGGGACAGAGCTATGGCTACACCTTC. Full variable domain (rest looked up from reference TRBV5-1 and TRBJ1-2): KAGVTQTPRYLIKTRGQQVTLSCSPISGHRSVSWYQQTPGQGLQFLFEYFSETQRNKGNFPGRFSGRQFSNSRSEMNVSTLELGDSALYLCASSPLGQSYGYTFGSGTRLTVV.

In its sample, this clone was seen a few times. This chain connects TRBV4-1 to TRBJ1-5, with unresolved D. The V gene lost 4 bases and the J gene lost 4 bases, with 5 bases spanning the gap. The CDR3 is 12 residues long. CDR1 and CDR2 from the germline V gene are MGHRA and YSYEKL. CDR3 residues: CASSRGNQPQHF. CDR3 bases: TGCGCCAGCAGCCGAGGTAATCAGCCCCAGCATTTT.

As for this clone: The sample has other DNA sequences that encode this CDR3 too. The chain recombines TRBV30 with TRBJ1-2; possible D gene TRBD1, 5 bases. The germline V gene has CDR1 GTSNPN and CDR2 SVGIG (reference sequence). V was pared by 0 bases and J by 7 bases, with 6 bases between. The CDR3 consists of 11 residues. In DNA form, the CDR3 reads TGTGCCTGGAGTGTCGGGGGTGGCTACACCTTC. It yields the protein CAWSVGGGYTF.

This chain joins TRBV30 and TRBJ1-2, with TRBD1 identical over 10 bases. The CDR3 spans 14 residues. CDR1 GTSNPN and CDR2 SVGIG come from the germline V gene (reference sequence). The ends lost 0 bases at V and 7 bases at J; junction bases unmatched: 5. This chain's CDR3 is CAWSVLRTGGGYTF. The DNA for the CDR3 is TGTGCCTGGAGTGTACTTAGGACAGGGGGTGGCTACACCTTC.

CDR3 DNA: TGTGCCAGCAGTGTCCGGGGGTACAATGAGCAGTTCTTC. Translation gives CASSVRGYNEQFF. The rearrangement links TRBV2 to TRBJ2-1, with D perhaps matching TRBD2 (6 bases). The CDR3 sequence is 13 residues long. The V and J ends lost 4 bases and 4 bases respectively, with 8 bases between them. The germline gives CDR1 SNHLY, CDR2 FYNNEI.

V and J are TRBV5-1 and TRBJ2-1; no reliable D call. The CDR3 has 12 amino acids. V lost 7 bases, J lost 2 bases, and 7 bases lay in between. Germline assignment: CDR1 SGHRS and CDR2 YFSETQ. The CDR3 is CASGQTYNEQFF. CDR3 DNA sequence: TGCGCCAGCGGGCAGACCTACAATGAGCAGTTCTTC.

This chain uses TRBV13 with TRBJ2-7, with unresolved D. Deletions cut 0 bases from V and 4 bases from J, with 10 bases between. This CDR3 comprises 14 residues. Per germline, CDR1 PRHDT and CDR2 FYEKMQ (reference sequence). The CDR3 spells CASSLGTAIYEQYF. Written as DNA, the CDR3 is TGTGCCAGCAGCTTAGGGACTGCGATATACGAGCAGTACTTC.

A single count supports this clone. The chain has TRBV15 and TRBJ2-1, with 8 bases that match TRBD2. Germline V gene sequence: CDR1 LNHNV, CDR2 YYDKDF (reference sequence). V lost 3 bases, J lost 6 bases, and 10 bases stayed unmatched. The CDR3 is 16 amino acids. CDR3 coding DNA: TGTGCCACCAGCAGGCATCCAGGGACTAGAGCCAATGAGCAGTTCTTC. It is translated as CATSRHPGTRANEQFF.